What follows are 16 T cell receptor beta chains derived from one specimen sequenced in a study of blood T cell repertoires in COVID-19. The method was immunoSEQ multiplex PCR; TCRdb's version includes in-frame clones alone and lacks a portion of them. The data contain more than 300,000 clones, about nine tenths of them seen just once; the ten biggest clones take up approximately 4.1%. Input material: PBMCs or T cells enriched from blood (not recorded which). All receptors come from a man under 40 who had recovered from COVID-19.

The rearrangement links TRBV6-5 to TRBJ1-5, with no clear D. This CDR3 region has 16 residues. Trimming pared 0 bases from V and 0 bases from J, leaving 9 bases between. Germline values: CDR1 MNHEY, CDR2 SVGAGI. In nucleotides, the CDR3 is TGTGCCAGCAGTTACTCCTACAGATATAGCAATCAGCCCCAGCATTTT. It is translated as CASSYSYRYSNQPQHF.

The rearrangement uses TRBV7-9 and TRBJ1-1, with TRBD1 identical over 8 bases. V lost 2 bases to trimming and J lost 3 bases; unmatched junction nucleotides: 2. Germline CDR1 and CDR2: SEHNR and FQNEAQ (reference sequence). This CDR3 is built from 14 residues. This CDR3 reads CASSLTGGYTEAFF. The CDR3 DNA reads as TGTGCCAGCAGCTTAACAGGGGGGTACACTGAAGCTTTCTTT.

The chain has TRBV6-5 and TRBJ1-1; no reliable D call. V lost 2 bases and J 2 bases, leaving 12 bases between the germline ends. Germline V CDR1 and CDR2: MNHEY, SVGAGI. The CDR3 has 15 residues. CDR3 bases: TGTGCCAGCAGTTACCAATCGGGGTACAACACTGAAGCTTTCTTT. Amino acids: CASSYQSGYNTEAFF.

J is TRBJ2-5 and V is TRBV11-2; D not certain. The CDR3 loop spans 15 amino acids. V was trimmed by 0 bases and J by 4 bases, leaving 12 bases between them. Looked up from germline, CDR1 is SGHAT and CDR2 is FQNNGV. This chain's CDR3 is CASSLEGNPRETQYF. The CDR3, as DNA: TGTGCCAGCAGCTTAGAGGGCAACCCGAGAGAGACCCAGTACTTC. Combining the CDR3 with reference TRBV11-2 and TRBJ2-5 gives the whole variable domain EAGVAQSPRYKIIEKRQSVAFWCNPISGHATLYWYQQILGQGPKLLIQFQNNGVVDDSQLPKDRFSAERLKGVDSTLKIQPAKLEDSAVYLCASSLEGNPRETQYFGPGTRLLVL.

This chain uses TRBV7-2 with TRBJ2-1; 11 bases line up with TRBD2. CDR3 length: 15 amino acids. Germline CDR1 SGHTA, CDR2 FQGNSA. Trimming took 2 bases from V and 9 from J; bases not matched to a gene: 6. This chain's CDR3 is CASSLSLAGGIEQFF. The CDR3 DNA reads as TGTGCCAGCAGCTTAAGTCTAGCGGGGGGTATTGAGCAGTTCTTC.

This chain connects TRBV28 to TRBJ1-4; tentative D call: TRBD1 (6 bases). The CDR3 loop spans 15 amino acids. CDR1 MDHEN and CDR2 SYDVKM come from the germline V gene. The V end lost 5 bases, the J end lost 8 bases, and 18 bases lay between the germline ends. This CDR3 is CASSLAGEGEEKLFF. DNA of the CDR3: TGTGCCAGCAGTCTAGCAGGGGAGGGAGAAGAAAAACTGTTTTTT.

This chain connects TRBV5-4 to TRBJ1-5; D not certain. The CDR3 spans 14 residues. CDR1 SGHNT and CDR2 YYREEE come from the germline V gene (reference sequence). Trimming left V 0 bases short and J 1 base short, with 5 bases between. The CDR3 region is CASSLAGSNQPQHF. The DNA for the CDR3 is TGTGCCAGCAGCTTGGCGGGGAGCAATCAGCCCCAGCATTTT.

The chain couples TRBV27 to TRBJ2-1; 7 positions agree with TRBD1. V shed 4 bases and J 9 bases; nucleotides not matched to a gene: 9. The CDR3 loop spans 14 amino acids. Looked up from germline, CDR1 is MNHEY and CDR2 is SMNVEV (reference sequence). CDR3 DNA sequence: TGTGCCAGCAGTTATCAGACAGGGAGAGGTGAGCAGTTCTTC. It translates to CASSYQTGRGEQFF.

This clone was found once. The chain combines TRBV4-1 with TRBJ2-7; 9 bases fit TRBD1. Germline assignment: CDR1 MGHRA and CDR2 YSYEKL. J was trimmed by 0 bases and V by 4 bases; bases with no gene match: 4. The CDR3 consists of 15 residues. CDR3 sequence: CASSLRGQGSYEQYF. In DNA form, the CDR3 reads TGCGCCAGCAGCCTGAGGGGACAGGGCTCCTACGAGCAGTACTTC.

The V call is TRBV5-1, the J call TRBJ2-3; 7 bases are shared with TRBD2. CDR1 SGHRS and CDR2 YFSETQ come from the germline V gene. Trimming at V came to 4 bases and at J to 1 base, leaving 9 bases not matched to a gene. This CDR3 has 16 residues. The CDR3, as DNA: TGCGCCAGCAGCCCCTTCGGGGCGGGGGGCACAGATACGCAGTATTTT. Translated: CASSPFGAGGTDTQYF.

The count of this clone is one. The CDR3 region is CASSPLREPRTDTQYF. The CDR3 bases are TGTGCCAGCTCACCTCTCCGGGAGCCGCGCACAGATACGCAGTATTTT. The V gene is TRBV18, the J gene TRBJ2-3; D might be TRBD2 (6 bases). Germline V gives CDR1 KGHSH, CDR2 LQKENI. This CDR3 is 16 amino acids long. V lost 3 bases and J 1 base, leaving 14 bases between the germline ends.

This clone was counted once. The CDR3 sequence: CASSEAATGYSNQPQHF. CDR3 DNA sequence: TGTGCCAGCAGTGAAGCCGCTACAGGGTACAGCAATCAGCCCCAGCATTTT. The rearrangement links TRBV6-1 to TRBJ1-5; the D gene is possibly TRBD1 (6 bases). There are 17 residues in the CDR3. Germline loops: CDR1 MNHNS, CDR2 SASEGT. Trimming removed 0 bases from V and 1 base from J, with 13 bases in between.

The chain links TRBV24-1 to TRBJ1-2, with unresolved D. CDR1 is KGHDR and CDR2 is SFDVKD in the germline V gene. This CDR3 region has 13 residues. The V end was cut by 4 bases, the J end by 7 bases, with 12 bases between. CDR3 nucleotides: TGTGCCACCAGTGAATACGGTTCGGGTGGCTACACCTTC. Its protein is CATSEYGSGGYTF.

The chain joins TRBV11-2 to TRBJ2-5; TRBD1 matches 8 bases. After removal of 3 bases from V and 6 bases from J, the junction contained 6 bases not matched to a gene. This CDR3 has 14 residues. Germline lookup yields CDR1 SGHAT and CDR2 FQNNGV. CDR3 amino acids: CASSFSTGVKTQYF. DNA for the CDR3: TGTGCCAGCAGCTTTTCGACAGGGGTGAAGACCCAGTACTTC.

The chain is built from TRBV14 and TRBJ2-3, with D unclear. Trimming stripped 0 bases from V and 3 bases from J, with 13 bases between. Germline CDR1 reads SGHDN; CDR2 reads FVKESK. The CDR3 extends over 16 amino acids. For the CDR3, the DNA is TGTGCCAGCAGCCAAGAGGCGGCAGCCCGGACAGATACGCAGTATTTT. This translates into CASSQEAAARTDTQYF.

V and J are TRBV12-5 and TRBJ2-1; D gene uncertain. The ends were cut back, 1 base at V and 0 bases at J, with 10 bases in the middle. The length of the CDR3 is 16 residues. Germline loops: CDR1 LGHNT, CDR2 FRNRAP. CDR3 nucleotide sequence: TGTGCTAGTGGTTTGGCTCGTTACAGCTCCTACAATGAGCAGTTCTTC. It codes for CASGLARYSSYNEQFF.